These 10 T cell receptor beta chains share one sample of origin, sequenced in a study of T-cell reconstitution after alpha-beta-depleted transplantation in children. Unique molecular identifiers were used in preparing the TCRbeta library. Each CDR3 protein gets one entry after TCRdb re-called the PCR reads with MiXCR. The table includes approximately 490,000 distinct CDR3 sequences, over 9.5% detected once. Sample: PBMCs, taken before TCRalphabeta/CD19-depleted stem cell transplant. The receptor source for this set is a child aged 2-15 years with inherited bone marrow failure, due to receive a stem cell transplant.

A remark on this clonotype: At one end the junction does not follow the germline gene, possibly because of a read error. The V gene is TRBV19, the J gene TRBJ2-1, with D perhaps TRBD2 (5 bases). CDR3 length equals 15 residues. Looked up from germline, CDR1 is LNHDA and CDR2 is SQIVND (reference sequence). The CDR3 reads CASSIEGTSYNEHFF. The CDR3 DNA is TGTGCCAGTAGTATTGAGGGTACATCCTACAATGAGCATTTCTTC.

In its sample, this clonotype was seen many times. The V call is TRBV24-1, the J call TRBJ1-4, with no clear D. Germline V gene data show CDR1 as KGHDR and CDR2 as SFDVKD. This CDR3 spans 13 amino acids. The V gene lost 3 bases and the J gene lost 5 bases, with 6 bases spanning the gap. CDR3 DNA: TGTGCCACCAGTGATGGGGTCAATGAAAAACTGTTTTTT. This codes for CATSDGVNEKLFF.

This clonotype has a count of ten or more. This chain joins TRBV13 and TRBJ2-7; 8 bases match TRBD2. The V segment lost 6 bases and the J segment 6 bases; nucleotides outside the gene matches: 19. CDR1 and CDR2 (germline): PRHDT, FYEKMQ (reference sequence). The CDR3 totals 17 residues. The CDR3 sequence is CASSWTVGAGAYLEQYF. CDR3 nucleotide sequence: TGTGCCAGCAGTTGGACCGTCGGAGCGGGGGCCTATCTCGAGCAGTACTTC.

This clonotype occurred many times. The genes are TRBV20-1 and TRBJ1-1; D perhaps matches TRBD1 (6 bases). This CDR3 comprises 13 residues. Trimming stripped 6 bases from V and 1 base from J, with 12 bases between. The V gene's germline CDR1 is DFQATT and CDR2 SNEGSKA (reference sequence). The CDR3 reads CSAAKTGNTEAFF. The DNA for the CDR3 is TGCAGTGCCGCAAAGACAGGGAACACTGAAGCTTTCTTT.

This clonotype was seen many times. The chain is built from TRBV5-1 and TRBJ2-3; D is possibly TRBD1 (5 bases). The ends were cut back, 1 base at V and 5 bases at J, with 11 bases in the middle. The CDR3 runs 14 residues. The germline CDR1 and CDR2 sequences are SGHRS and YFSETQ. This CDR3 is CASSLLGLVDTQYF. The CDR3, as DNA: TGCGCCAGCAGCTTGCTGGGGCTGGTAGATACGCAGTATTTT.

The chain is built from TRBV27 and TRBJ2-7, with 7 bases aligning to TRBD1. The CDR3 covers 15 residues. V shed 4 bases and J 5 bases; nucleotides not matched to a gene: 11. Germline V gene data show CDR1 as MNHEY and CDR2 as SMNVEV (reference sequence). The CDR3, as DNA: TGTGCCAGCAGTTCCCAACAGGGGCCTGGGGACGAGCAGTACTTC. Its protein is CASSSQQGPGDEQYF.

This clonotype was seen ten or more times. J is TRBJ2-7 and V is TRBV4-3, with 11 bases lining up with TRBD2. Trimming at V came to 0 bases and at J to 3 bases, leaving 7 bases not matched to a gene. This CDR3 has 17 residues. CDR1 is LGHNA and CDR2 is YSLEER in the germline V gene. This chain's CDR3 is CASSQDYETSGVYEQYF. The CDR3 DNA reads TGCGCCAGCAGCCAAGATTACGAGACTAGCGGGGTCTACGAGCAGTACTTC.

This clonotype was seen many times. The DNA for the CDR3 is TGTGCCATCAGAGGGCCCGGGACAGAGAACACCGGGGAGCTGTTTTTT. This sequence encodes CAIRGPGTENTGELFF. The rearrangement links TRBV10-3 to TRBJ2-2; 7 positions agree with TRBD1. The CDR3 sequence is 16 residues long. J lost 1 base, V lost 6 bases, and 8 bases had no gene match. Per germline, CDR1 ENHRY and CDR2 SYGVKD.

This clonotype has a count of ten or more. The gene calls are TRBV5-1 and TRBJ2-7; unclear D gene. Germline loops: CDR1 SGHRS, CDR2 YFSETQ. Trimming took 1 base from V and 0 from J, leaving 5 bases between them. The CDR3 has 13 amino acids. The CDR3 is CASSLQDSYEQYF. Here the CDR3 DNA reads TGCGCCAGCAGCTTGCAGGACTCCTACGAGCAGTACTTC.

This clonotype was detected ten times or more. V is TRBV5-1 and J is TRBJ1-1; 8 bases are a match to TRBD1. The junction had 8 bases not matched to a gene; V was cut back by 2 bases and J by 8 bases. CDR1 and CDR2 from the germline V gene are SGHRS and YFSETQ. This CDR3 has 14 residues. The CDR3 DNA reads TGCGCCAGCAGCTTCCGGGACAGGTCGGAGGAAGCTTTCTTT. Amino acids: CASSFRDRSEEAFF.